This T cell receptor (beta chain) was identified in a study of blood T cell repertoires in COVID-19 (dated by TCRdb to between 2020 and 2021). Regarding the complete study: Samples from collaborators originated in the United States, Italy and Spain and spanned both the acute and convalescent phases of COVID-19. Deeply sampled blood TCRbeta repertoires from subjects exposed to, actively infected with, or recovered from COVID-19 were included in the dataset. HLA class I and class II types, where available, came from metadata supplied by the sample provider rather than from assay-based typing. A freely available public database, intended as a resource for researchers studying the immune response to SARS-CoV-2, is where the repertoires were released. The sample metadata nearly always contained a de-identified subject ID, COVID-19 status, age in years and sex. The material from the prospective study consisted of cDNA or gDNA derived from T cells, B-cell-depleted T cells, or PBMCs. The samples were drawn from the first 160 participants of the ongoing ImmuneRACE study and from some 1,300 subjects provided by 6 global collaborators.

The immunoSEQ Assay, a bias-controlled multiplex PCR, was used to amplify TCRbeta CDR3 regions from genomic DNA. In the paper's pipeline: Nucleated cell counts per sample were estimated from amplification of reference gene primers within the assay. Sequence reads were collapsed and filtered to measure the absolute abundance of every unique TCRbeta CDR3 rearrangement. For each sample, productive Simpson clonality was calculated by taking the square root of Simpson's diversity index across productive rearrangements. What TCRdb holds here is the immuneACCESS table cut down to in-frame rearrangements. Part of the clones is not present; checked against another copy, under half of the missing clones reflect an unresolved V gene, and the others are unexplained. V and J calls and clone size are copied from that table; D and trimming were computed from the DNA. This sample holds roughly 270,000 clones; almost 85% were observed only once. The ten largest clones represent approximately 5.1% of the sample.

The CDR3 contains 13 residues, cysteine and phenylalanine counted. Solely the CDR3 DNA is kept, with 39 bases framed from the first base. V is pruned by 6 bases and J by 4 bases, leaving 9 bases of the junction without a gene match. From the germline V gene (reference sequence), CDR1 is GTSNPN and CDR2 is SVGIG. Collaborating institutions collected whole blood in K2EDTA tubes following their own protocols. For TCRbeta analysis, collaborators shipped samples in one of three forms: frozen whole blood, isolated PBMCs, or DNA extracted from either of those sample types. The paper as a whole reports these results and caveats: The amount of clinical and demographic metadata varied by source and participant and was provided uncurated.

In regard to this clone: Its antigen is unknown. Within one base of it there is no much larger clone, and no base qualities were kept.

Sequencing was carried out using peripheral blood. The V and J segments used are TRBV30 and TRBJ2-7, and 7 bases in between align with TRBD2. This TCR was recovered from a man over 45 with active or convalescent COVID-19. The DNA reads as follows: TGTGCCTGTGGTAGGGCGGGAGTTTACGAGCAGTACTTC. The translation is CACGRAGVYEQYF. Full variable domain (CDR3 extended with the reference TRBV30 and TRBJ2-7 proteins): SQTIHQWPATLVQPVGSPLSLECTVEGTSNPNLYWYRQAAGRGLQLLFYSVGIGQISSEVPQNLSASRPQDRQFILSSKKLLLSDSGFYLCACGRAGVYEQYFGPGTRLTVT.